This section outlines one TCR beta chain sequence together with its context. The target antigen is unknown. Per germline, CDR1 SGHKS and CDR2 YYEKEE (reference sequence). The V and J ends lost 0 bases and 1 base, in that order; junction bases with no gene match: 5. This CDR3 has 16 residues. This record comes from a study of OX40 agonist ivuxolimab in advanced cancers. Study in general: One hepatocellular carcinoma and a couple of cutaneous melanoma patients partially responded.

It was autoimmune disease history or systemic immunosuppression that excluded patients. Baseline was the first blood sampling point, followed by cycle 4 day 1 and cycle 7 day 1. General observations from the study: Expansion of clones was among the lowest in partial responders at 0.1-3.0 mg/kg.

Sequencing used immunoSEQ multiplex PCR; TCRdb keeps in-frame clones, though not all of them. Found here are some 150,000 clones, approximately 94% of them singletons; the top ten hold roughly 1%. The starting material was CD4+ or CD8+ T cells sorted from blood, obtained in a trial of the OX40 agonist ivuxolimab. The receptor was isolated from an adult with an advanced solid tumor such as melanoma, head and neck, liver or kidney cancer. The chain links TRBV5-5 to TRBJ2-3; 7 bases are a match to TRBD2. CDR3 DNA sequence: TGTGCCAGCAGCTTGGTGAGGGAGGGTCGCACAGATACGCAGTATTTT. Encoded protein: CASSLVREGRTDTQYF.